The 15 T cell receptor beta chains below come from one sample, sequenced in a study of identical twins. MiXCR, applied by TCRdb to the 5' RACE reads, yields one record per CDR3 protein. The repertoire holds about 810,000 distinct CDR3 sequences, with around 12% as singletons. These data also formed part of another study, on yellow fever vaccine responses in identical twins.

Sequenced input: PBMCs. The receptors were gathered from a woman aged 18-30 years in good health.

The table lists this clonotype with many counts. The DNA of the CDR3 is TGCGCCAGCAGCGCGGGACAGGCAAATGAAAAACTGTTTTTT. As protein: CASSAGQANEKLFF. This rearrangement joins TRBV5-1 to TRBJ1-4; TRBD1 matches at 8 bases. Germline CDR1 is SGHRS and CDR2 is YFSETQ. This CDR3 spans 14 amino acids. The trim removed 4 bases at V and 5 bases at J, leaving 4 bases unmatched.

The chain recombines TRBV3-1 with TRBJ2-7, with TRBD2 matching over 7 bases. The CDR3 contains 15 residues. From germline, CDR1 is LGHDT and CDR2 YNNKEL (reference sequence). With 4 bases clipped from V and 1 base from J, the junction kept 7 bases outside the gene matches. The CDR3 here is CASSPGGPKSYEQYF. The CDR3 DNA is TGTGCCAGCAGCCCGGGGGGACCGAAATCCTACGAGCAGTACTTC.

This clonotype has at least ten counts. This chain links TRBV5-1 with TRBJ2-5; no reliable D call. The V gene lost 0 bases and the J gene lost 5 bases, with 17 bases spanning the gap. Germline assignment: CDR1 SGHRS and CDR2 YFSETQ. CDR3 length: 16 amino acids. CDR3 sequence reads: CASSLESWRNGETQYF. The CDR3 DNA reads TGCGCCAGCAGCTTGGAGTCATGGCGAAACGGGGAGACCCAGTACTTC. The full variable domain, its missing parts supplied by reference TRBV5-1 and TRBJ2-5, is KAGVTQTPRYLIKTRGQQVTLSCSPISGHRSVSWYQQTPGQGLQFLFEYFSETQRNKGNFPGRFSGRQFSNSRSEMNVSTLELGDSALYLCASSLESWRNGETQYFGPGTRLLVL.

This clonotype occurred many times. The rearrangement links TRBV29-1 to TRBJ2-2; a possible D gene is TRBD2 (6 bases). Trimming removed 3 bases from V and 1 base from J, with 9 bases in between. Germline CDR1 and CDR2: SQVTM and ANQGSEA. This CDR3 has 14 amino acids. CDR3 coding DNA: TGCAGCGTTGATGGTAGCGGGAACACCGGGGAGCTGTTTTTT. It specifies CSVDGSGNTGELFF.

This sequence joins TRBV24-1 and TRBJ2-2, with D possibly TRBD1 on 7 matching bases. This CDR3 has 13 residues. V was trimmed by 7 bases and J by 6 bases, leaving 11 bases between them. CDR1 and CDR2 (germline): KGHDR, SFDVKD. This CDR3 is CATSAGGSGELFF. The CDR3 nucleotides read TGTGCCACCAGCGCAGGGGGGTCCGGGGAGCTGTTTTTT.

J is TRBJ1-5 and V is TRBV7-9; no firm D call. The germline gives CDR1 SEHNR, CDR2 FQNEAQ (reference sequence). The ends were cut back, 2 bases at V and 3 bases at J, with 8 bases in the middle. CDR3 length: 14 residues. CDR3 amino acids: CASSLSLYNQPQHF. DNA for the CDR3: TGTGCCAGCAGCTTATCCCTTTACAATCAGCCCCAGCATTTT.

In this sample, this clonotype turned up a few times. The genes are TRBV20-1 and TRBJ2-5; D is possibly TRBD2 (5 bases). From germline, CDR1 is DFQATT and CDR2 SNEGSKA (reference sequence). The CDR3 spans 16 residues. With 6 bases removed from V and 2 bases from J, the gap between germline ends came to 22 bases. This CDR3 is CSADALGTRGQETQYF. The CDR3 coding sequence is TGCAGTGCCGACGCCCTCGGTACCCGGGGACAAGAGACCCAGTACTTC.

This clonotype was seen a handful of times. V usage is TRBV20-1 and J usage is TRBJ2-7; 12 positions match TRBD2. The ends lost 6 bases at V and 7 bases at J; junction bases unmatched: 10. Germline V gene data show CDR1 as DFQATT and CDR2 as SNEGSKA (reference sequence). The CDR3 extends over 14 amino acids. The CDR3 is CSAGGGLAGGEQYF. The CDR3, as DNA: TGCAGTGCCGGGGGTGGGCTAGCGGGAGGGGAGCAGTACTTC.

CDR3 bases: TGCAGTGCTGGACCGGGGGGGTCCTACGAGCAGTACGTC. This gives the protein CSAGPGGSYEQYV. This chain joins TRBV20-1 and TRBJ2-7; 8 bases line up with TRBD2. J gave up 1 base and V 5 bases, and 4 bases lay outside the gene matches. The CDR3 sequence is 13 residues long. Germline lookup yields CDR1 DFQATT and CDR2 SNEGSKA (reference sequence).

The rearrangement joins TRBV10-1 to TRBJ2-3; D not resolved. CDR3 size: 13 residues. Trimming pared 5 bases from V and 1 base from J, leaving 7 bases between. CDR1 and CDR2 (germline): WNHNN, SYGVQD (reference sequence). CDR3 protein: CASSIIGTDTQYF. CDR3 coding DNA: TGCGCCAGCAGTATCATTGGCACAGATACGCAGTATTTT.

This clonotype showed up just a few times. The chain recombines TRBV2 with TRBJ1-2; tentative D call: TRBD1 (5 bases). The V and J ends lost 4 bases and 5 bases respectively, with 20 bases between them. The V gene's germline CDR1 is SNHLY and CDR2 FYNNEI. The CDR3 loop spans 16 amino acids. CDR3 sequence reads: CASSGGAASEWYGYTF. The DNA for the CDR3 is TGTGCCAGCAGTGGTGGGGCGGCCTCTGAGTGGTATGGCTACACCTTC. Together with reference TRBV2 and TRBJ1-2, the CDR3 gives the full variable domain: EPEVTQTPSHQVTQMGQEVILRCVPISNHLYFYWYRQILGQKVEFLVSFYNNEISEKSEIFDDQFSVERPDGSNFTLKIRSTKLEDSAMYFCASSGGAASEWYGYTFGSGTRLTVV.

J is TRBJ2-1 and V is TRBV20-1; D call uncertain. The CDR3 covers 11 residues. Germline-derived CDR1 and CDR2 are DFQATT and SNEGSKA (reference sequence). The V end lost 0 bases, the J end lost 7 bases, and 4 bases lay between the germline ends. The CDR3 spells CSARDINEQFF. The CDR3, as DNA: TGCAGTGCTAGAGATATAAATGAGCAGTTCTTC.

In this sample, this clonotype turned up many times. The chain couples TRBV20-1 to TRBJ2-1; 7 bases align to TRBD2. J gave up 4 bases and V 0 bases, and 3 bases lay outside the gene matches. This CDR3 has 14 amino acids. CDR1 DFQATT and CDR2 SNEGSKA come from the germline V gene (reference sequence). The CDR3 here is CSARDSGYYNEQFF. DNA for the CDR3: TGCAGTGCTAGAGATAGCGGGTATTACAATGAGCAGTTCTTC.

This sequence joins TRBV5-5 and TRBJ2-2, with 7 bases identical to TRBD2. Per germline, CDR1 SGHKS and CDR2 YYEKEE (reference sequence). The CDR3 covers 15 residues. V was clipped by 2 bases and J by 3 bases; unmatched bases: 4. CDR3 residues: CASSFETSYTGELFF. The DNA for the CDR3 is TGTGCCAGCAGCTTCGAGACTAGCTACACCGGGGAGCTGTTTTTT.

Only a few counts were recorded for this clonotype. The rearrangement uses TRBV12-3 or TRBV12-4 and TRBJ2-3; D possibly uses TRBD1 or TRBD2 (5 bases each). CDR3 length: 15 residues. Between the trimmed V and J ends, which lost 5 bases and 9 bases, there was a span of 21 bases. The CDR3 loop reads CASSAKGTRPGTQYF. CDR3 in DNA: TGTGCCAGCAGTGCTAAGGGGACGCGACCGGGAACGCAGTATTTT.